These 9 T cell receptor beta chains came from one sample sequenced in a study of cytomegalovirus exposure and HLA in healthy donors (TCRdb year 2017). The protocol used for the library was the immunoSEQ multiplex PCR assay. For the multiplex PCR, a mixture combining 60 forward primers for TCR Vbeta segments and 13 reverse primers for TCR Jbeta segments was used. The table was pulled from immuneACCESS by TCRdb, which kept in-frame rearrangements only. Such tables lose some clones; where checked, under half of the loss comes from unresolved V genes, and the rest has no known cause. Across this sample there are 100,000 to 150,000 clones, with roughly 80% seen only once. Together, the top ten hold around 3.7% of the sample. Sample: PBMCs. The receptors were gathered from a man aged 25 to 40 in good health and CMV-seronegative.

This clone was observed a handful of times. The chain combines TRBV7-2 with TRBJ1-1; no clear D gene. Germline CDR1 SGHTA, CDR2 FQGNSA. The CDR3 is 15 residues long. V was pared by 4 bases and J by 1 base, with 13 bases between. This CDR3 is CASSSPLRRNTEAFF. CDR3 nucleotide sequence: TGTGCCAGCAGCTCGCCCCTTAGGAGGAACACTGAAGCTTTCTTT. Full variable domain (rest looked up from reference TRBV7-2 and TRBJ1-1): GAGVSQSPSNKVTEKGKDVELRCDPISGHTALYWYRQSLGQGLEFLIYFQGNSAPDKSGLPSDRFSAERTGGSVSTLTIQRTQQEDSAVYLCASSSPLRRNTEAFFGQGTRLTVV.

This clone was found once. The chain uses TRBV27 and TRBJ2-7; D is unresolved. Looked up from germline, CDR1 is MNHEY and CDR2 is SMNVEV (reference sequence). Trimming took off 4 bases at V and 2 bases at J, with 9 bases between the two ends. CDR3 length: 13 amino acids. CDR3 loop: CASSSRPPYEQYF. The CDR3 DNA sequence: TGTGCCAGCAGTTCGCGCCCGCCCTACGAGCAGTACTTC.

The chain recombines TRBV7-2 with TRBJ1-1, with D uncertain. The CDR3 is made up of 14 amino acids. V lost 7 bases and J lost 5, with 17 bases in between. CDR1 is SGHTA, CDR2 FQGNSA, per germline. The CDR3: CASTIKRAWTEAFF. CDR3 DNA sequence: TGTGCCAGCACCATAAAGAGAGCGTGGACTGAAGCTTTCTTT.

V gene TRBV7-2 combines with J gene TRBJ1-2; TRBD1 matches 9 bases. Germline CDR1 and CDR2: SGHTA and FQGNSA. The CDR3 covers 14 residues. The V and J ends lost 5 bases and 8 bases, in that order; junction bases with no gene match: 9. The CDR3 reads CASSMDRGQFGYTF. Written as DNA, the CDR3 is TGTGCCAGCAGCATGGACAGGGGCCAGTTCGGCTACACCTTC. The full variable domain, completed using reference TRBV7-2 and TRBJ1-2, is GAGVSQSPSNKVTEKGKDVELRCDPISGHTALYWYRQSLGQGLEFLIYFQGNSAPDKSGLPSDRFSAERTGGSVSTLTIQRTQQEDSAVYLCASSMDRGQFGYTFGSGTRLTVV.

This clone was found a few times. J is TRBJ2-7 and V is TRBV5-1, with 9 positions matching TRBD1. The CDR3 has 15 amino acids. The V segment lost 0 bases and the J segment 5 bases; nucleotides outside the gene matches: 6. Germline V lookup: CDR1 SGHRS, CDR2 YFSETQ. CDR3 sequence (DNA): TGCGCCAGCAGCTTGGCACCACAGGGGGCCCACGAGCAGTACTTC. Translating it yields CASSLAPQGAHEQYF.

This clone was seen a few times. The V call is TRBV5-1, the J call TRBJ2-1, with 8 positions matching TRBD2. The germline V gene has CDR1 SGHRS and CDR2 YFSETQ. The CDR3 runs to 16 residues. The trim removed 0 bases at V and 3 bases at J, leaving 5 bases unmatched. The chain's CDR3 is CASSLGVSGDYNEQFF. CDR3 coding DNA: TGCGCCAGCAGCTTGGGAGTTAGCGGGGACTACAATGAGCAGTTCTTC.

As DNA, the CDR3 is TGTGCCAGTAGTATTGGCACCTCTGGCTATGGCTACACCTTC. It translates to CASSIGTSGYGYTF. The chain combines TRBV19 with TRBJ1-2; D ambiguous. In germline, CDR1 is LNHDA, CDR2 SQIVND (reference sequence). The V end was cut by 3 bases, the J end by 4 bases, with 12 bases between. The CDR3 totals 14 residues.

This chain joins TRBV19 and TRBJ2-1; 8 bases agree with TRBD1. The CDR3 covers 15 residues. Germline assignment: CDR1 LNHDA and CDR2 SQIVND (reference sequence). V lost 5 bases and J lost 3; bases outside the gene matches: 6. Here the CDR3 DNA reads TGTGCCAGTAGTCCAGGGGGCCGTGGCTACAATGAGCAGTTCTTC. It is translated as CASSPGGRGYNEQFF. Full variable domain (remainder filled in from reference TRBV19 and TRBJ2-1): DGGITQSPKYLFRKEGQNVTLSCEQNLNHDAMYWYRQDPGQGLRLIYYSQIVNDFQKGDIAEGYSVSREKKESFPLTVTSAQKNPTAFYLCASSPGGRGYNEQFFGPGTRLTVL.

V gene TRBV28 combines with J gene TRBJ2-5; D remains unclear. The germline V and J ends were trimmed by 5 bases and 2 bases, with 3 bases remaining between them. Germline V gives CDR1 MDHEN, CDR2 SYDVKM. This CDR3 spans 11 amino acids. The CDR3 DNA sequence: TGTGCCAGCAGTCCACAAGAGACCCAGTACTTC. It yields the protein CASSPQETQYF.